The clone carrying this T cell receptor beta chain was detected only once. Original methodology: Estimates of nucleated cell counts were drawn from the amplification of reference gene primers. Generated by immunoSEQ multiplex PCR, the TCRdb table keeps only in-frame clones and is missing some. V and J calls and clone size are those listed in that table; D and trimming were worked out from the DNA. The sample includes 60,000 to 65,000 clones, around 79% of them seen just once. The sample is drawn from a study of blood T cell repertoires in COVID-19. Looking at the study overall: The United States, Italy and Spain provided the acute and convalescent COVID-19 samples. Sources were T cells, B-cell-depleted T cells, or PBMCs; the material itself was cDNA or gDNA.

This CDR3 comprises 15 residues. The V gene's germline CDR1 is MDHEN and CDR2 SYDVKM. V dropped 4 bases and J dropped 5; count of bases not matched to a gene: 7. Material: peripheral blood. This sequence originates from a human donor in a cohort sampled during active COVID-19. This chain uses TRBV28 with TRBJ2-2; 7 bases align to TRBD1. The CDR3 sequence is CASSSQGVRTGELFF. The CDR3 region has the DNA TGTGCCAGCAGTTCCCAGGGGGTGAGGACCGGGGAGCTGTTTTTT.